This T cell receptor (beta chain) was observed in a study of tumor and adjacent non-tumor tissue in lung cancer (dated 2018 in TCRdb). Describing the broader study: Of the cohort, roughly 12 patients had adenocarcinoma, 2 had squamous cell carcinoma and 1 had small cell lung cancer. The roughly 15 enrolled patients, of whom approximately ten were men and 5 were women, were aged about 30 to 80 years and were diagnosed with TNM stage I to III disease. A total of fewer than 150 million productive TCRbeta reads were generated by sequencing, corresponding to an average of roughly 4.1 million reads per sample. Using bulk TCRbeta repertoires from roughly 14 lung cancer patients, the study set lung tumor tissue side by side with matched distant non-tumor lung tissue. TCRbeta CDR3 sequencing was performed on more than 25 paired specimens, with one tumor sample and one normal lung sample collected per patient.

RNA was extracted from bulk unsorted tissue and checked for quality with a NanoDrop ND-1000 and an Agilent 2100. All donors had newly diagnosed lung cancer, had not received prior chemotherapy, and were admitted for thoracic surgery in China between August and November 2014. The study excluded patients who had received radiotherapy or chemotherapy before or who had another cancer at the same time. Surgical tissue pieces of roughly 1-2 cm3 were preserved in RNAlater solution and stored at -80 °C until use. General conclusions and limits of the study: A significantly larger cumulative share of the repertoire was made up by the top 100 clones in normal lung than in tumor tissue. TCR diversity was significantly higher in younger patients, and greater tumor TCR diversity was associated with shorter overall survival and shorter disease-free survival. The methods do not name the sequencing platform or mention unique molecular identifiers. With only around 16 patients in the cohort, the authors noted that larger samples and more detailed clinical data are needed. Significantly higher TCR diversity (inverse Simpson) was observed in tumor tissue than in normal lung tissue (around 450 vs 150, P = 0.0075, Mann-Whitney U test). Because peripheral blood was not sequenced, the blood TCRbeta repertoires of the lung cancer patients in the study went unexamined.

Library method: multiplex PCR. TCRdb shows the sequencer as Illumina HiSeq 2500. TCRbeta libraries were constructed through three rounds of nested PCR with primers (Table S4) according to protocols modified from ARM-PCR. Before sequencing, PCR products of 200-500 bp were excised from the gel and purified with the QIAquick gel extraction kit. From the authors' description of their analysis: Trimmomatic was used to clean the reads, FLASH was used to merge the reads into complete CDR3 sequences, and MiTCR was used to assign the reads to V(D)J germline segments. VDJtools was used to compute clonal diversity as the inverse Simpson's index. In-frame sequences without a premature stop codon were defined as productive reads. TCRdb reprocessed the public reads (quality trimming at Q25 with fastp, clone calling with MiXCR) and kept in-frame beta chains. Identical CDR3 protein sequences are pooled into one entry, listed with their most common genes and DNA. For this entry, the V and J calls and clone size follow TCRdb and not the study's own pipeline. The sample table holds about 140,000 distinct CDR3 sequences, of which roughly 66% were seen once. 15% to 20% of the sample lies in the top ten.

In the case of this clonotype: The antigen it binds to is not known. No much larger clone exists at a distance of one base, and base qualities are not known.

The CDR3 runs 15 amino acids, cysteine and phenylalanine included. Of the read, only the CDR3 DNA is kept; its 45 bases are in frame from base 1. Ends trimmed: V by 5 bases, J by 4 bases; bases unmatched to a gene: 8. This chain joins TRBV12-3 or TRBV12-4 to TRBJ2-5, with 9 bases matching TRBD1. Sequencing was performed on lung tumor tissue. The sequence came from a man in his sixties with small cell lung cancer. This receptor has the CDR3 CASSPNGQGRETQYF. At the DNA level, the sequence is TGTGCCAGCAGTCCAAACGGACAGGGGAGAGAGACCCAGTACTTC.